Here is one T cell receptor beta chain with its context. This record belongs to a study of T cell repertoires in breast cancer. Study in general: Healthy donors' blood served as controls for breast cancer tumor, lymph node and blood samples.

CDR1 and CDR2 (germline): MNHGY, SVAAGI. V lost 4 bases and J 2 bases, leaving 14 bases between the germline ends. The CDR3 loop spans 15 amino acids. Blocking oligonucleotides added to a second nested PCR suppressed unpaired genes. TCRdb independently ran MiXCR on the emulsion pairing reads; one entry per CDR3 protein. The top ten clones hold approximately 62% of a sample with nearly 40,000 distinct CDR3 sequences, 45% of them seen once. Primers covering all TCR V genes were used in emulsion RT-PCR on CD8+ T cells. Overnight incubation in about 10 IU/mL IL-2 followed CD8 positive selection of the T cells.

The V gene is TRBV6-9, the J gene TRBJ1-2, with D possibly TRBD1 on 5 matching bases. The TCR originated in a pool of human donors with breast cancer or a healthy control (not recorded which). Sequenced: CD8+ T cells. The CDR3 coding sequence is TGTGCCAGCAGTTTCGGAGACAGCATAAACTATGGCTACACCTTC. Encoded protein: CASSFGDSINYGYTF.